This T cell receptor (beta chain) was recorded in a study of blood T cell repertoires in COVID-19. For the study at large: Acute and convalescent COVID-19 samples came from the United States, Italy and Spain. In each case, the material was cDNA or gDNA derived from T cells, B-cell-depleted T cells, or PBMCs.

Measured with immunoSEQ multiplex PCR; TCRdb has only the in-frame clones, and not every one. The sample lists approximately 180,000 clones, over 65% occurring once. The CDR3 length is 17 residues. Germline values: CDR1 SEHNR, CDR2 FQNEAQ (reference sequence). V was trimmed by 1 base and J by 0 bases, leaving 10 bases between them. The V call is TRBV7-9, the J call TRBJ1-6; D not certain. Sample: peripheral blood. This TCR derives from a person aged 65-85 years with COVID-19, enrolled during active disease. This chain's CDR3 is CASSLGTGSSYNSPLHF. Here the CDR3 DNA reads TGTGCCAGCAGCTTAGGGACCGGGAGCTCCTATAATTCACCCCTCCACTTT.